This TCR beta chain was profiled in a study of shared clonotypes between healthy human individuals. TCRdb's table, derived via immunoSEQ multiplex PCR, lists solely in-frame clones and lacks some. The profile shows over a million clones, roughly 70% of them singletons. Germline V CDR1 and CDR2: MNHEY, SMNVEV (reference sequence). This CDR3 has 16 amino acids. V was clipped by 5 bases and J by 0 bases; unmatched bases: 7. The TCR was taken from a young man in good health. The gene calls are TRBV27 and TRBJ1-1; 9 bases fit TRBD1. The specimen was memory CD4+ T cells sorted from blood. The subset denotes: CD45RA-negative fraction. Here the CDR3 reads CASSKGTGWVNTEAFF. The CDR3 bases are TGTGCCAGCAGTAAGGGGACAGGGTGGGTGAACACTGAAGCTTTCTTT.